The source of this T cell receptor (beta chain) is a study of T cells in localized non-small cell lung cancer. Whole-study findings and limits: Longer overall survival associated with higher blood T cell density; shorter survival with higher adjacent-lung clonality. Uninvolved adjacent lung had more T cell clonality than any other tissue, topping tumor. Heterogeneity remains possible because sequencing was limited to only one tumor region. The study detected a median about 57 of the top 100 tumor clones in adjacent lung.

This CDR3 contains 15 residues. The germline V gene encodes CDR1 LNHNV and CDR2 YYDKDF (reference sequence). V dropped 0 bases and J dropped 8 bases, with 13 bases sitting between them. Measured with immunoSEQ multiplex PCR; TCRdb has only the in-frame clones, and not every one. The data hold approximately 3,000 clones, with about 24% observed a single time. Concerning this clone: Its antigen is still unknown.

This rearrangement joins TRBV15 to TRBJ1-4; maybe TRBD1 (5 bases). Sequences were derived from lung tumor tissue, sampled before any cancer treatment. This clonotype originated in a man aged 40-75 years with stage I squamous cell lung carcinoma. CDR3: CATSRDNWGWEKLFF. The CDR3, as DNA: TGTGCCACCAGCAGAGATAATTGGGGGTGGGAAAAACTGTTTTTT.